This record looks at one T cell receptor beta chain sequence and its context. The antigen is not known. Assay used: immunoSEQ multiplex PCR; TCRdb lists only in-frame clones, some missing. The table lists about 19,000 clones, about 91% of them singletons. This CDR3 has 13 amino acids. V was trimmed by 8 bases and J by 1 base, leaving 11 bases between them. The V gene's germline CDR1 is KGHSH and CDR2 LQKENI. The sample comes from a study of T cells in localized non-small cell lung cancer. Notes on the study in general: Across samples, adjacent lung featured a median roughly 50 of the top 100 tumor clones. The study found T cell clonality highest in uninvolved adjacent lung, above tumor. Heterogeneity remains possible, as sequencing covered one tumor region only.

The chain uses TRBV18 and TRBJ1-1, with D tentatively TRBD1 (5 bases). This receptor was identified in a woman aged 40 to 75 with stage I lung adenocarcinoma. Material: peripheral blood, obtained before any cancer treatment. This CDR3 is CASEGRRNTEAFF. CDR3 in DNA: TGTGCCAGCGAGGGACGCCGGAACACTGAAGCTTTCTTT. The full variable domain, completed using reference TRBV18 and TRBJ1-1, is NAGVMQNPRHLVRRRGQEARLRCSPMKGHSHVYWYRQLPEEGLKFMVYLQKENIIDESGMPKERFSAEFPKEGPSILRIQQVVRGDSAAYFCASEGRRNTEAFFGQGTRLTVV.